The 10 T cell receptor beta chains below come from one sample, sequenced in a study of T cells in Graves' hyperthyroidism and ophthalmopathy. RNA transcripts served as the template for amplifying TCR beta CDR3 regions. Primed by the HTBI set, a first-round RT-PCR was run on the TCR CDR3. TCRdb itself ran the multiplex PCR reads through MiXCR, one entry per CDR3 protein. This sample has 500,000 to 750,000 distinct CDR3 sequences, with around 45% found just once. Sequenced sample: peripheral blood or thyroid tissue (not recorded which). The receptor source for this set is a woman aged 18 to 35 with Graves' hyperthyroidism.

V usage is TRBV12-3 or TRBV12-4 and J usage is TRBJ1-2; TRBD1 agrees at 9 bases. J was trimmed by 1 base and V by 5 bases; bases with no gene match: 5. CDR3 length: 15 residues. The CDR3 region has the DNA TGTGCCAGCAGTGGGGGACAGGGCATTAACTATGGCTACACCTTC. It is translated as CASSGGQGINYGYTF.

The gene calls are TRBV7-8 and TRBJ1-2, with a possible D match to TRBD1 (5 bases). The V end was cut by 4 bases, the J end by 5 bases, with 14 bases between. The CDR3 contains 14 residues. CDR1 is SGHVS and CDR2 is FQNEAQ in the germline V gene. The CDR3 reads CASSSEGAGYGYTF. The CDR3 DNA is TGTGCCAGCAGCTCGGAAGGGGCGGGGTATGGCTACACCTTC.

The CDR3 bases are TGCAGCCGGACAGGCCCTGTCACTAATGAAAAACTGTTTTTT. This sequence encodes CSRTGPVTNEKLFF. The V and J genes are TRBV29-1 and TRBJ1-4; 7 positions match TRBD1. From germline, CDR1 is SQVTM and CDR2 ANQGSEA. Trimming removed 8 bases from V and 2 bases from J; junction bases left unmatched: 8. The CDR3 length is 14 residues.

This clonotype came up many times. The V and J genes are TRBV5-6 and TRBJ1-5, with D hard to call. The V gene's germline CDR1 is SGHDT and CDR2 YYEEEE. The CDR3 has 15 amino acids. The V and J ends lost 1 base and 5 bases respectively, with 13 bases between them. CDR3 protein: CASSLTLAKDQPQHF. The CDR3 region has the DNA TGTGCCAGCAGCTTGACATTGGCAAAGGATCAGCCCCAGCATTTT. The variable domain in full, completed from reference TRBV5-6 and TRBJ1-5, reads DAGVTQSPTHLIKTRGQQVTLRCSPKSGHDTVSWYQQALGQGPQFIFQYYEEEERQRGNFPDRFSGHQFPNYSSELNVNALLLGDSALYLCASSLTLAKDQPQHFGDGTRLSIL.

The rearrangement joins TRBV7-8 to TRBJ2-3; TRBD2 matches 7 bases. Trimming at V came to 1 base and at J to 8 bases, leaving 18 bases not matched to a gene. Per the germline V gene, CDR1 is SGHVS and CDR2 is FQNEAQ. This CDR3 comprises 18 residues. The CDR3: CASSLEVRGSASVITQYF. The CDR3 DNA reads TGTGCCAGCAGCTTAGAGGTGCGCGGGAGCGCCTCTGTTATTACGCAGTATTTT.

This clonotype was seen at least ten times. The chain joins TRBV24-1 to TRBJ2-7, with 11 nucleotides matching TRBD1. The CDR3 is 16 residues long. Germline CDR1 and CDR2: KGHDR and SFDVKD. V dropped 5 bases and J dropped 3; count of bases not matched to a gene: 8. CDR3 sequence: CATSGSGTGGNYEQYF. In nucleotides, the CDR3 is TGTGCCACCAGTGGCTCCGGGACAGGGGGGAACTACGAGCAGTACTTC.

Notes on this clonotype: The CDR3 carries no conserved terminal phenylalanine or tryptophan, so it likely arises from a read error. No DNA is shown, since the ends of the CDR3 on it are uncertain; the CDR3 is the one TCRdb lists. The chain joins TRBV7-9 to TRBJ2-2; the DNA was not used to check the table's D call, TRBD2. Both ends counted, the CDR3 spans 9 residues. Germline V gives CDR1 SEHNR, CDR2 FQNEAQ (reference sequence). CDR3 region: CASSRKGTS.

Regarding this clonotype: A much bigger clone sits one base away, suggesting this may be a read error. The V call is TRBV3-1, the J call TRBJ1-1; D not certain. Germline V gives CDR1 LGHDT, CDR2 YNNKEL (reference sequence). The CDR3 is 12 amino acids. CDR3 DNA: TGTGCCAGCAGCCTACTGGATACTGGAGCTTTCTTT. Protein sequence: CASSLLDTGAFF.

In its sample, this clonotype was seen many times. The chain links TRBV4-1 to TRBJ1-2; D might be TRBD1 (6 bases). The V gene lost 6 bases and the J gene lost 9 bases, with 20 bases spanning the gap. There are 14 residues in the CDR3. The germline V gene encodes CDR1 MGHRA and CDR2 YSYEKL. This chain's CDR3 is CASSLTGTPVSYTF. DNA for the CDR3: TGCGCCAGCAGTCTAACCGGGACACCTGTGAGCTACACCTTC.

The rearrangement uses TRBV10-3 and TRBJ1-2; 9 nucleotides align to TRBD1. Losses at the gene ends were 9 bases for V and 3 bases for J; bases not matched to a gene: 5. CDR3 length equals 13 residues. The germline V gene has CDR1 ENHRY and CDR2 SYGVKD. CDR3 region: CAISGQGYYGYTF. CDR3 coding DNA: TGTGCCATATCAGGACAGGGGTACTATGGCTACACCTTC.